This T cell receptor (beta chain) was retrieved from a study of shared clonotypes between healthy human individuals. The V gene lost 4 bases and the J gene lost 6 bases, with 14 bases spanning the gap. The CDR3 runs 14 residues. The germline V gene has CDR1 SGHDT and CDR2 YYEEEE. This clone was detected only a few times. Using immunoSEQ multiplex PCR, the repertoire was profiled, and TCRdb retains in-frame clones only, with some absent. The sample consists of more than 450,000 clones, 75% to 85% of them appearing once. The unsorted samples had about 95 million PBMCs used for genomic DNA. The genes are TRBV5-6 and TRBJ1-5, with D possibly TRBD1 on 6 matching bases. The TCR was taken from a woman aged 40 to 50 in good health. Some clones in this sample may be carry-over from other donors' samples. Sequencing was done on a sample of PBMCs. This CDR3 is CASSQGTTPQPQHF. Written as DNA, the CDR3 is TGTGCCAGCAGCCAAGGGACAACTCCTCAGCCCCAGCATTTT.